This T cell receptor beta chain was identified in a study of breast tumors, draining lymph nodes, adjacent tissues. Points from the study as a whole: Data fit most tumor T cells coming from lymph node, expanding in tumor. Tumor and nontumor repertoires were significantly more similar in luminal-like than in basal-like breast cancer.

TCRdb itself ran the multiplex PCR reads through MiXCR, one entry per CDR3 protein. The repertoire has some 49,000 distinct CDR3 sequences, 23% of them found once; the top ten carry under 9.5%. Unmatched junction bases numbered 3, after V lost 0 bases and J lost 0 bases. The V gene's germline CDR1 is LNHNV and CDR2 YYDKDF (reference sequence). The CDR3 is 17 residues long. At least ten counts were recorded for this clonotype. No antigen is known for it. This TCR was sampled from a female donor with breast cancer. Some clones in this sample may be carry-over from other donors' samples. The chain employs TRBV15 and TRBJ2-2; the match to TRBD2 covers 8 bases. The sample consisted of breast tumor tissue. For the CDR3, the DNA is TGTGCCACCAGCAGAGATCGTAGCGGGACGAACACCGGGGAGCTGTTTTTT. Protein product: CATSRDRSGTNTGELFF.